A selection of T cell receptor beta chains follows, all from one sample in a study of Ad26.COV2.S vaccination and SARS-CoV-2 variants. Profiled with immunoSEQ multiplex PCR; TCRdb holds only in-frame clones, not every one. The sample records a few hundred thousand clones, about 90% being singletons. Here the sequenced sample was peripheral blood, taken in a trial of Ad26.COV2.S vaccine versus placebo. The origin of the receptors is a person aged 18-65 years who received the Ad26.COV2.S COVID-19 vaccine or a placebo. The CDR3 runs from the conserved cysteine through the conserved F or W. D genes are given only for firm matches. Clone size appears in some rows only: once, few, many, or a class for an expanded clone.

cdr3_aa	cdr3_nt	cdr3_length	v_call	d_call	clone_size	j_call
CASSYQGGYGYTF	TGTGCCAGCAGTTACCAGGGAGGCTATGGCTACACCTTC	13	TRBV6-2/TRBV6-3	NA	few	TRBJ1-2
CASSLYGASNQPQHF	TGTGCCAGCAGTTTATATGGGGCGAGCAATCAGCCCCAGCATTTT	15	TRBV27	NA	NA	TRBJ1-5
CASSPGTGGREAFF	TGTGCCAGCAGCCCAGGGACAGGGGGCAGGGAAGCTTTCTTT	14	TRBV7-6	TRBD1	NA	TRBJ1-1
CASSEWVGGDEQFF	TGTGCCAGCAGTGAATGGGTAGGGGGCGATGAGCAGTTCTTC	14	TRBV25-1	TRBD1	NA	TRBJ2-1
CASSPPGTSGEKLFF	TGTGCCAGCTCACCTCCCGGGACCTCGGGAGAAAAACTGTTTTTT	15	TRBV18	NA	once	TRBJ1-4
CASSRPGTSLSHEQFF	TGTGCCAGCAGTCGACCCGGGACTAGCCTTTCCCATGAGCAGTTCTTC	16	TRBV27	TRBD2	once	TRBJ2-1
CAWSRTQGNTGELFF	TGTGCCTGGAGTCGTACCCAGGGGAACACCGGGGAGCTGTTTTTT	15	TRBV30	NA	few	TRBJ2-2
CASSLLAPSTDTQYF	TGTGCCAGCTCCTTGCTAGCGCCTAGCACAGATACGCAGTATTTT	15	TRBV18	NA	NA	TRBJ2-3
CASSRAPGPTDTQYF	TGCGCCAGCAGCCGGGCACCAGGGCCCACAGATACGCAGTATTTT	15	TRBV5-1	NA	NA	TRBJ2-3
CASTPTSGGSYEQYF	TGTGCCAGTACTCCGACTAGCGGGGGCTCCTACGAGCAGTACTTC	15	TRBV19	TRBD2	NA	TRBJ2-7
CASSQVLGTDTQYF	TGTGCCAGCAGCCAAGTACTAGGCACAGATACGCAGTATTTT	14	TRBV3-1/TRBV3-2	NA	NA	TRBJ2-3
CASSFSGVDTQYF	TGTGCCAGCAGTTTCTCAGGGGTAGATACGCAGTATTTT	13	TRBV25-1	NA	NA	TRBJ2-3
CASSQGEKAFF	TGTGCCAGCAGCCAAGGGGAAAAAGCTTTCTTT	11	TRBV3-1/TRBV3-2	NA	NA	TRBJ1-1
CASSFRQRYEQYF	TGTGCCAGTAGTTTCCGACAGAGATACGAGCAGTACTTC	13	TRBV19	NA	NA	TRBJ2-7
CASSDTGGGEQYF	TGTGCCAGCAGTGATACAGGGGGCGGGGAGCAGTACTTC	13	TRBV2	TRBD1	NA	TRBJ2-7
CASSLRDPGLAGATGEQFF	TGTGCCAGCAGCTTAAGAGACCCGGGGCTAGCGGGGGCAACTGGCGAGCAGTTCTTC	19	TRBV7-2	TRBD2	NA	TRBJ2-1
CATSRDPGQGRGGYTF	TGTGCCACCAGCAGAGATCCTGGACAGGGTCGGGGCGGCTACACCTTC	16	TRBV15	TRBD1	NA	TRBJ1-2
CASSPWTGLYNEQFF	TGTGCCAGCAGTCCTTGGACAGGGCTCTACAATGAGCAGTTCTTC	15	TRBV27	TRBD1	NA	TRBJ2-1
CASRDDSSYNSPLHF	TGTGCCAGCAGAGACGACAGCTCCTATAATTCACCCCTCCACTTT	15	TRBV28	NA	NA	TRBJ1-6
CSAVPTGHSYNEQFF	TGCAGCGCCGTACCGACAGGGCACTCCTACAATGAGCAGTTCTTC	15	TRBV29-1	TRBD1	NA	TRBJ2-1
CASSQDSGPRGNQPQHF	TGCGCCAGCAGCCAAGATTCGGGTCCCCGGGGCAATCAGCCCCAGCATTTT	17	TRBV4-3	NA	NA	TRBJ1-5
CASSPGYYSNQPQHF	TGTGCCAGCAGTCCTGGATATTATAGCAATCAGCCCCAGCATTTT	15	TRBV27	NA	NA	TRBJ1-5
CASSENEKLFF	TGTGCCAGCAGTGAAAATGAAAAACTGTTTTTT	11	TRBV6-6	NA	NA	TRBJ1-4
CASSLSAGGFYGYTF	TGTGCCAGCAGTTTATCGGCAGGGGGTTTTTATGGCTACACCTTC	15	TRBV27	TRBD1	NA	TRBJ1-2
CASSPADSGGYEQYF	TGTGCCAGCTCACCCGCGGATAGCGGGGGATACGAGCAGTACTTC	15	TRBV18	TRBD2	NA	TRBJ2-7
CASSLSPLGTTEAFF	TGTGCCAGCAGTTTATCACCCTTAGGGACCACTGAAGCTTTCTTT	15	TRBV27	NA	NA	TRBJ1-1
CASSEVETSGGFYEQYF	TGTGCCAGCAGTGAGGTTGAGACTAGCGGGGGATTCTACGAGCAGTACTTC	17	TRBV6-1	TRBD2	NA	TRBJ2-7
CASSRGQGFFF	TGCGCCAGCAGCCGCGGACAGGGTTTTTTCTTT	11	TRBV4-3	TRBD1	NA	TRBJ1-1
CASSPSTETDTQYF	TGTGCCAGCAGCCCTTCCACCGAGACAGATACGCAGTATTTT	14	TRBV6-2/TRBV6-3	NA	few	TRBJ2-3
CASSPDDRANTGELFF	TGTGCCAGCAGTCCCGACGACAGGGCGAACACCGGGGAGCTGTTTTTT	16	TRBV27	TRBD1	NA	TRBJ2-2
CASSQAGGREQYF	TGTGCCAGCAGCCAAGCGGGGGGGCGGGAGCAGTACTTC	13	TRBV3-1/TRBV3-2	TRBD2	NA	TRBJ2-7
CASSDNQGRLQETQYF	TGTGCCAGCAGTGACAATCAGGGGCGGCTCCAAGAGACCCAGTACTTC	16	TRBV6-1	NA	NA	TRBJ2-5
CASSLSYPGATGELFF	TGTGCCAGCAGTTTATCGTACCCAGGGGCCACCGGGGAGCTGTTTTTT	16	TRBV27	NA	NA	TRBJ2-2
CSVEDTSGGTADTQYF	TGCAGCGTTGAAGATACTAGCGGGGGGACGGCAGATACGCAGTATTTT	16	TRBV29-1	TRBD2	NA	TRBJ2-3
CASSQTDVVHRKTQYF	TGTGCCAGCAGCCAGACCGATGTCGTTCATCGGAAGACCCAGTACTTC	16	TRBV7-2	NA	once	TRBJ2-5
CASSSGGEQYF	TGCGCCAGCAGTTCGGGGGGCGAGCAGTACTTC	11	TRBV5-1	TRBD2	NA	TRBJ2-7
CASSAWDTKNTEAFF	TGTGCCAGCAGCGCCTGGGACACCAAGAACACTGAAGCTTTCTTT	15	TRBV9	NA	NA	TRBJ1-1
CASSHIYFGSYGYTF	TGTGCCAGCAGCCATATTTATTTCGGCTCCTATGGCTACACCTTC	15	TRBV3-1/TRBV3-2	NA	NA	TRBJ1-2
CASSPRRDTQYF	TGTGCCAGCAGTCCCCGAAGGGATACGCAGTATTTT	12	TRBV27	NA	NA	TRBJ2-3
CASSLPKTPGGRVDTQYF	TGTGCCAGCAGCCTACCCAAAACCCCGGGGGGCCGGGTAGATACGCAGTATTTT	18	TRBV3-1/TRBV3-2	NA	NA	TRBJ2-3
CASTYFPGQGLSNTEAFF	TGTGCCAGCACCTACTTCCCGGGACAAGGCTTATCGAACACTGAAGCTTTCTTT	18	TRBV5-6	NA	NA	TRBJ1-1
CASSLGSTSYNSPLHF	TGTGCCAGCAGCTTGGGGTCGACAAGCTATAATTCACCCCTCCACTTT	16	TRBV5-6	NA	NA	TRBJ1-6
CASSALGYGGNEQFF	TGTGCCAGCAGCGCCCTCGGCTACGGGGGCAATGAGCAGTTCTTC	15	TRBV7-9	NA	NA	TRBJ2-1
CASASAGASTDTQYF	TGTGCCAGTGCCTCCGCGGGGGCATCCACAGATACGCAGTATTTT	15	TRBV19	NA	NA	TRBJ2-3
CASSVGTGGNYEQYF	TGTGCCAGTAGTGTTGGGACAGGGGGAAACTACGAGCAGTACTTC	15	TRBV19	TRBD1	NA	TRBJ2-7
CASSLGLAGGETQYF	TGTGCCAGCAGTTTGGGACTAGCGGGGGGAGAGACCCAGTACTTC	15	TRBV7-2	TRBD2	once	TRBJ2-5
CASSESQGKGSGELFF	TGTGCCAGCAGTGAAAGTCAGGGTAAAGGATCCGGGGAGCTGTTTTTT	16	TRBV6-1	NA	many	TRBJ2-2
CATSSFYITGSGNGYTF	TGTGCCACCAGCAGTTTTTATATTACAGGGTCGGGTAATGGCTACACCTTC	17	TRBV15	NA	NA	TRBJ1-2
CASRTQGANTEAFF	TGCGCCAGCAGAACACAGGGGGCGAACACTGAAGCTTTCTTT	14	TRBV5-1	TRBD1	NA	TRBJ1-1
CAALQGYGYEQYF	TGTGCCGCACTTCAGGGTTATGGCTACGAGCAGTACTTC	13	TRBV6-6	NA	NA	TRBJ2-7
CASSLGGREQFF	TGTGCCAGCAGCTTAGGGGGGAGGGAGCAGTTCTTC	12	TRBV7-6	NA	NA	TRBJ2-1